A single sample gave rise to the 26 T cell receptor beta chains below, sequenced in a study of CD8 T cells in Susac syndrome. The authors reverse transcribed roughly 0.5 to 1 ug RNA with random hexamers. From the immunoSEQ multiplex PCR reads, TCRdb called clonotypes with MiXCR, one entry per CDR3 protein. Counted here are about 140,000 distinct CDR3 sequences, roughly 94% occurring once; the ten biggest clones make up roughly 0.2%. Sequenced: CD8+ T cells from PBMCs. These receptor sequences come from a human donor with Susac syndrome.

The genes are TRBV4-1 and TRBJ2-2, with D uncertain. Germline values: CDR1 MGHRA, CDR2 YSYEKL. Deletions cut 4 bases from V and 3 bases from J, with 9 bases between. This CDR3 is built from 14 residues. CDR3 in amino acids: CASSLDVDTGELFF. The DNA of the CDR3 is TGCGCCAGCAGCCTCGACGTGGACACCGGGGAGCTGTTTTTT.

J is TRBJ1-5 and V is TRBV24-1; D not certain. This CDR3 is built from 14 residues. Germline V gene sequence: CDR1 KGHDR, CDR2 SFDVKD. Trimming cost V 1 base and J 5 bases, with 8 bases left between them. The DNA for the CDR3 is TGTGCCACCAGTGATTTCGGCGCAGATCAGCCCCAGCATTTT. It yields the protein CATSDFGADQPQHF.

The rearrangement links TRBV15 to TRBJ2-5, with unresolved D. This CDR3 spans 13 amino acids. V was pared by 0 bases and J by 4 bases, with 6 bases between. Germline V gene sequence: CDR1 LNHNV, CDR2 YYDKDF (reference sequence). CDR3 amino acids: CATSRDQRETQYF. In nucleotides, the CDR3 is TGTGCCACCAGCAGAGATCAGAGAGAGACCCAGTACTTC.

The V gene is TRBV30, the J gene TRBJ1-2; D perhaps matches TRBD1 (6 bases). Germline CDR1 GTSNPN, CDR2 SVGIG (reference sequence). This CDR3 contains 14 residues. V was trimmed by 0 bases and J by 8 bases, leaving 16 bases between them. The CDR3 is CAWSVGGSIGGYTF. The CDR3 DNA reads as TGTGCCTGGAGTGTAGGGGGGAGCATCGGAGGCTACACCTTC.

This clonotype was recorded only once. J is TRBJ2-2 and V is TRBV29-1, with D possibly matching TRBD2 (6 bases). The germline CDR1 and CDR2 sequences are SQVTM and ANQGSEA. This CDR3 has 13 residues. The CDR3 protein is CSADFAGTGELFF. For the CDR3, the DNA is TGCAGTGCCGACTTCGCGGGGACCGGGGAGCTGTTTTTT.

V usage is TRBV20-1 and J usage is TRBJ2-5; tentatively, D is TRBD1 (5 bases). The V and J ends lost 2 bases and 1 base respectively, with 14 bases between them. This CDR3 comprises 15 residues. Germline loops: CDR1 DFQATT, CDR2 SNEGSKA (reference sequence). The CDR3 nucleotides read TGCAGTGCTAGAAGATCGGACAATCCCCAAGAGACCCAGTACTTC. This encodes CSARRSDNPQETQYF.

This rearrangement joins TRBV30 to TRBJ1-1; 8 bases agree with TRBD1. CDR1 GTSNPN and CDR2 SVGIG come from the germline V gene (reference sequence). V lost 1 base to trimming and J lost 12 bases; unmatched junction nucleotides: 10. This CDR3 has 13 amino acids. CDR3 sequence reads: CAWSEFMGQETFF. In DNA, the CDR3 is TGTGCCTGGAGTGAATTTATGGGACAGGAGACTTTCTTT. Together with reference TRBV30 and TRBJ1-1, the CDR3 gives the full variable domain: SQTIHQWPATLVQPVGSPLSLECTVEGTSNPNLYWYRQAAGRGLQLLFYSVGIGQISSEVPQNLSASRPQDRQFILSSKKLLLSDSGFYLCAWSEFMGQETFFGQGTRLTVV.

This clonotype was recorded once. The V gene is TRBV18, the J gene TRBJ2-6; no clear D gene. The CDR3 has 15 amino acids. Trimming shortened V by 6 bases and J by 4 bases, and 13 bases separated the two germline ends. Germline CDR1 and CDR2: KGHSH and LQKENI. The CDR3 DNA reads TGTGCCAGCTCTCCCGATCATGTGGGGGCCAACGTCCTGACTTTC. Translating gives CASSPDHVGANVLTF.

This chain connects TRBV29-1 to TRBJ2-7; tentative D call: TRBD1 (5 bases). The CDR3 is 12 amino acids. Germline lookup yields CDR1 SQVTM and CDR2 ANQGSEA. The V end lost 3 bases, the J end lost 3 bases, and 9 bases lay between the germline ends. This CDR3 reads CSVEGRGYEQYF. The CDR3 DNA is TGCAGCGTTGAGGGAAGGGGCTACGAGCAGTACTTC.

This clonotype was seen more than once but under ten times. This chain uses TRBV27 with TRBJ2-1, with TRBD2 matching over 8 bases. The V and J ends lost 8 bases and 0 bases, in that order; junction bases with no gene match: 3. This CDR3 is built from 14 residues. In germline, CDR1 is MNHEY, CDR2 SMNVEV (reference sequence). The CDR3 DNA is TGTGCCAGCTCGAGCGGGAGCTCCTACAATGAGCAGTTCTTC. Its translation: CASSSGSSYNEQFF.

The CDR3 DNA follows: TGTGCCAGCTCACCAACAGGGGGTAGGAACACTGAAGCTTTCTTT. Amino acids: CASSPTGGRNTEAFF. The chain has TRBV18 and TRBJ1-1; 8 bases map to TRBD1. Germline values: CDR1 KGHSH, CDR2 LQKENI. Trimming removed 2 bases from V and 1 base from J; junction bases left unmatched: 3. This CDR3 region has 15 residues.

The V gene is TRBV9, the J gene TRBJ2-5; TRBD1 is a possible D gene (6 bases). The CDR3 length is 15 residues. Germline V gene lookup returns CDR1 SGDLS and CDR2 YYNGEE. Trimming cost V 4 bases and J 5 bases, with 18 bases left between them. In nucleotides, the CDR3 is TGTGCCAGCAGCCCCCCGACAGGCGATTCCGAGACCCAGTACTTC. This codes for CASSPPTGDSETQYF.

This chain connects TRBV25-1 to TRBJ2-3; D may be TRBD2 (5 bases). V was clipped by 1 base and J by 1 base, with 15 bases between them. Per germline, CDR1 MGHDK and CDR2 SYGVNS. The CDR3 extends over 17 amino acids. The CDR3 is CASSEFGLQSGTDTQYF. The CDR3 nucleotides are TGTGCCAGCAGTGAATTCGGACTGCAATCAGGCACAGATACGCAGTATTTT.

The CDR3 loop reads CASSTGGYYGYTF. The CDR3 DNA reads TGTGCCAGCAGCACCGGGGGTTACTATGGCTACACCTTC. V is TRBV7-9 and J is TRBJ1-2; maybe TRBD1 (5 bases). CDR3 length equals 13 residues. CDR1 and CDR2 (germline): SEHNR, FQNEAQ (reference sequence). Trimming removed 5 bases from V and 3 bases from J, with 10 bases in between.

The chain is built from TRBV6-5 and TRBJ2-7; no reliable D call. This CDR3 spans 14 amino acids. Trimming pared 5 bases from V and 2 bases from J, leaving 13 bases between. The germline CDR1 and CDR2 sequences are MNHEY and SVGAGI. The CDR3 DNA reads as TGTGCCAGCAGTCCGGCTAGTAGTGCCTACGAGCAGTACTTC. Protein product: CASSPASSAYEQYF.

The J gene is TRBJ2-3, the V gene TRBV12-3 or TRBV12-4, with no clear D. The CDR3 extends over 14 amino acids. Trimming left V 3 bases short and J 1 base short, with 8 bases between. The CDR3 DNA follows: TGTGCCAGCAGTTTCGGCACCCGCACAGATACGCAGTATTTT. Translated: CASSFGTRTDTQYF.

Concerning this clonotype: Mismatch with germline at one junction end may stem from a read error. CDR3 protein: CASSPSTSGRLNEQFF. CDR3 coding DNA: TGTGCTAGCAGCCCTAGTACTAGCGGGAGGTTGAATGAGCAGTTCTTC. J is TRBJ2-1 and V is TRBV7-7; 12 bases fit TRBD2. The CDR3 runs to 16 residues. CDR1 and CDR2 (germline): SSHAT, FNYEAQ (reference sequence).

The chain combines TRBV30 with TRBJ1-2; the D gene is possibly TRBD1 (6 bases). With 0 bases removed from V and 4 bases from J, the gap between germline ends came to 18 bases. Germline CDR1 GTSNPN, CDR2 SVGIG (reference sequence). The CDR3 is made up of 16 amino acids. The CDR3 loop reads CAWSVLGGRFGYGYTF. The CDR3 DNA reads TGTGCCTGGAGTGTACTGGGGGGGCGCTTTGGCTATGGCTACACCTTC.

Only one count was recorded for this clonotype. This chain connects TRBV13 to TRBJ1-2, with 9 nucleotides matching TRBD1. The germline CDR1 and CDR2 sequences are PRHDT and FYEKMQ (reference sequence). The CDR3 totals 13 residues. The V segment lost 4 bases and the J segment 8 bases; nucleotides outside the gene matches: 5. The chain's CDR3 is CASSSGQGSGYTF. The CDR3 DNA reads as TGTGCCAGCAGCTCTGGACAGGGGAGCGGCTACACCTTC. Together with reference TRBV13 and TRBJ1-2, the CDR3 gives the full variable domain: AAGVIQSPRHLIKEKRETATLKCYPIPRHDTVYWYQQGPGQDPQFLISFYEKMQSDKGSIPDRFSAQQFSDYHSELNMSSLELGDSALYFCASSSGQGSGYTFGSGTRLTVV.

The J gene is TRBJ2-2, the V gene TRBV19; D unclear. The CDR3 is made up of 14 amino acids. Between the trimmed V and J ends, which lost 4 bases and 0 bases, there was a span of 6 bases. Per germline, CDR1 LNHDA and CDR2 SQIVND (reference sequence). In DNA form, the CDR3 reads TGTGCCAGTAGTACCTCAGCGAACACCGGGGAGCTGTTTTTT. This sequence encodes CASSTSANTGELFF.

The V gene is TRBV28, the J gene TRBJ2-7; the match to TRBD1 covers 7 bases. Germline-derived CDR1 and CDR2 are MDHEN and SYDVKM. The ends lost 5 bases at V and 0 bases at J; junction bases unmatched: 1. The CDR3 has 13 residues. CDR3: CASSTGASYEQYF. CDR3 bases: TGTGCCAGCAGTACAGGGGCCTCCTACGAGCAGTACTTC.

The V and J genes are TRBV15 and TRBJ2-1, with 7 bases that match TRBD2. The CDR3 consists of 17 residues. With V trimmed by 7 bases and J by 10 bases, 22 bases remained unmatched. CDR1 and CDR2 from the germline V gene are LNHNV and YYDKDF (reference sequence). The CDR3 sequence is CATTIRQGVREVEEQFF. The CDR3 nucleotides are TGTGCCACCACCATCCGTCAGGGTGTCCGGGAGGTTGAGGAGCAGTTCTTC.

This clonotype appeared once. The chain couples TRBV4-1 to TRBJ2-7, with 8 nucleotides matching TRBD1. The ends lost 6 bases at V and 7 bases at J; junction bases unmatched: 11. The CDR3 is made up of 14 amino acids. Germline V gene lookup returns CDR1 MGHRA and CDR2 YSYEKL. Written as DNA, the CDR3 is TGCGCCAGCAGTCTCCGGACAGGGCGGAGGGAGCAGTACTTC. Translating gives CASSLRTGRREQYF.

The V gene is TRBV30, the J gene TRBJ1-5, with D unresolved. Germline V lookup: CDR1 GTSNPN, CDR2 SVGIG (reference sequence). Trimming removed 4 bases at V and 1 base at J, with 11 bases between. This CDR3 spans 14 amino acids. The CDR3 protein is CAWNPGESNQPQHF. CDR3 nucleotides: TGTGCCTGGAACCCGGGAGAAAGCAATCAGCCCCAGCATTTT.

The gene calls are TRBV27 and TRBJ2-7, with 7 positions matching TRBD2. After removal of 8 bases from V and 6 bases from J, the junction contained 4 bases not matched to a gene. This CDR3 contains 11 residues. Germline lookup yields CDR1 MNHEY and CDR2 SMNVEV (reference sequence). The CDR3 sequence is CASGSGAEQYF. The CDR3 DNA sequence: TGTGCCAGCGGAAGCGGGGCCGAGCAGTACTTC.

The chain couples TRBV13 to TRBJ2-7; D is ambiguous. V was cut by 0 bases and J by 6 bases, with 6 bases left in between. This CDR3 region has 12 residues. Germline V gene sequence: CDR1 PRHDT, CDR2 FYEKMQ (reference sequence). CDR3 sequence reads: CASSLGSVEQYF. Written as DNA, the CDR3 is TGTGCCAGCAGCTTAGGCTCTGTCGAGCAGTACTTC.